Below are 6 T cell receptor beta chains sequenced from a single sample in a study of blood T cells in healthy people across ages. Then a second PCR, running roughly 7 to 11 cycles, was carried out with a sample-barcoded 5' primer and a J-beta primer mix. TCRdb re-called the 5' RACE reads with MiXCR, one entry per CDR3 protein. Of some 1.5 million distinct CDR3 sequences detected, roughly 30% appear once; the ten largest clones hold 7.7%. Material for sequencing was blood. The origin of the receptors is a woman aged 25 to 45 in good health.

The table lists this clonotype with a few counts. This chain uses TRBV28 with TRBJ1-2; no reliable D call. This CDR3 spans 14 amino acids. Germline lookup yields CDR1 MDHEN and CDR2 SYDVKM. With 1 base removed from V and 8 bases from J, the gap between germline ends came to 14 bases. This CDR3 reads CASSLLRGQEGYTF. As DNA, the CDR3 is TGTGCCAGCAGTTTATTGCGGGGTCAGGAGGGCTACACCTTC.

V is TRBV27 and J is TRBJ2-1; TRBD1 matches 10 bases. V was pared by 7 bases and J by 7 bases, with 10 bases of the junction left unmatched. Germline loops: CDR1 MNHEY, CDR2 SMNVEV (reference sequence). This CDR3 contains 15 residues. The CDR3 nucleotides read TGTGCCAGCATCGACCGACAGGGGGCTAGTAATGAGCAGTTCTTC. Its protein product is CASIDRQGASNEQFF.

This clonotype was seen only a few times. CDR3 loop: CASSFGSLGSTDTQYF. CDR3 in DNA: TGTGCCAGCAGCTTTGGATCGTTGGGGAGCACAGATACGCAGTATTTT. The chain joins TRBV7-2 to TRBJ2-3; no reliable D call. V was clipped by 3 bases and J by 0 bases, with 13 bases between them. The CDR3 covers 16 residues. The germline CDR1 and CDR2 sequences are SGHTA and FQGNSA.

In its sample, this clonotype was seen a few times. The chain links TRBV2 to TRBJ2-7; maybe TRBD2 (7 bases). CDR3 length: 14 residues. CDR1 is SNHLY and CDR2 is FYNNEI in the germline V gene. Between the trimmed V and J ends, which lost 3 bases and 4 bases, there was a span of 13 bases. The CDR3 protein is CASSDSRGTYEQYF. The CDR3 region has the DNA TGTGCCAGCAGTGATTCGCGGGGGACATACGAGCAGTACTTC.

The V call is TRBV20-1, the J call TRBJ2-4; D remains unclear. The V end was cut by 5 bases, the J end by 3 bases, with 8 bases between. The germline V gene encodes CDR1 DFQATT and CDR2 SNEGSKA (reference sequence). The CDR3 runs 12 residues. CDR3 in amino acids: CSASVGKNIQYF. The CDR3 DNA sequence: TGCAGTGCTTCTGTTGGCAAAAACATTCAGTACTTC.

This clonotype was recorded once. This sequence joins TRBV20-1 and TRBJ2-5, with 10 bases identical to TRBD1. Per germline, CDR1 DFQATT and CDR2 SNEGSKA (reference sequence). The CDR3 extends over 12 amino acids. As DNA, the CDR3 is TGCACTGGGACAGGGGTAGGAAATGAGCAGTACTTC. Its protein is CTGTGVGNEQYF.